The following is a T cell receptor (beta chain) sequence with its context. The data derive from a study of blood T cell repertoires in COVID-19. Overall study context: Researchers got acute and convalescent COVID-19 samples from the United States, Italy and Spain. Sample material is recorded as cDNA or gDNA derived from T cells, B-cell-depleted T cells, or PBMCs.

CDR1 and CDR2 from the germline V gene are SGHVS and FQNEAQ. V lost 1 base and J lost 8, with 11 bases in between. There are 14 residues in the CDR3. In the original analysis: Estimation of nucleated cell counts was performed using reference gene primer amplification. Sequencing used immunoSEQ multiplex PCR; TCRdb keeps in-frame clones, though not all of them. For V, J and clone size, that table is used; D and trimming come from the DNA. Of about 300,000 clones in the sample, under 90% were seen once. Sequences were obtained from peripheral blood. This TCR derives from a woman in her thirties with COVID-19, enrolled during active disease. This chain uses TRBV7-8 with TRBJ1-4; D is ambiguous. DNA for the CDR3: TGTGCCAGCAGCTTAGATACCTTGCGGGAAAAACTGTTTTTT. Its translation is CASSLDTLREKLFF.